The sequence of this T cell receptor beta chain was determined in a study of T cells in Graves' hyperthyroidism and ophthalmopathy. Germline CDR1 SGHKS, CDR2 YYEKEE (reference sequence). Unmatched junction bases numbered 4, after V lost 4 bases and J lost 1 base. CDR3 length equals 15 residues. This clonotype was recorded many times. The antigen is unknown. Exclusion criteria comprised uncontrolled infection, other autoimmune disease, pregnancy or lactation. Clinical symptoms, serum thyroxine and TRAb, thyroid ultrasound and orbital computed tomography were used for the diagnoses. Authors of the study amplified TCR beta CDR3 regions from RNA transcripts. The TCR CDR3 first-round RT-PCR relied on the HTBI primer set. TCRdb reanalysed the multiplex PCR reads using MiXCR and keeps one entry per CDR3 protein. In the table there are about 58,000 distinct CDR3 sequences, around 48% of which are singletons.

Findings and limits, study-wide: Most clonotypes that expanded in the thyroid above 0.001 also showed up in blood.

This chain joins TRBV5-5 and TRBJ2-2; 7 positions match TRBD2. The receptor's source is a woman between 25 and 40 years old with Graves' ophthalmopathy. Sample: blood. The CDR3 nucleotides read TGTGCCAGCAGCCGGAGCGGGGAGAACACCGGGGAGCTGTTTTTT. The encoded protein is CASSRSGENTGELFF.